These 27 T cell receptor beta chains came from one sample sequenced in a study of blood T cell repertoires in COVID-19. Sequencing used immunoSEQ multiplex PCR; TCRdb keeps in-frame clones, though not all of them. Among hundreds of thousands of clones listed, under 90% were seen once. Sequencing was performed on PBMCs or T cells enriched from blood (not recorded which). Receptors originate from a man in his forties who had recovered from COVID-19.

This clone was recorded once. The chain employs TRBV2 and TRBJ2-1; D call uncertain. The V end lost 6 bases, the J end lost 15 bases, and 15 bases lay between the germline ends. Looked up from germline, CDR1 is SNHLY and CDR2 is FYNNEI. CDR3 length: 11 residues. CDR3 amino acids: CASREPVYPFF. In DNA, the CDR3 is TGTGCCAGCAGGGAACCGGTCTATCCGTTCTTC.

The chain has TRBV9 and TRBJ1-3; possible D gene TRBD1, 5 bases. Trimming took off 5 bases at V and 0 bases at J, with 18 bases between the two ends. The CDR3 consists of 17 residues. Germline CDR1 is SGDLS and CDR2 is YYNGEE. In nucleotides, the CDR3 is TGTGCCAGCAGAAGATCTGGAGGGGCTGGCTCTGGAAACACCATATATTTT. This translates into CASRRSGGAGSGNTIYF.

The chain has TRBV30 and TRBJ2-3; possibly TRBD2 for D (5 bases). The CDR3 contains 13 residues. The germline CDR1 and CDR2 sequences are GTSNPN and SVGIG (reference sequence). V lost 1 base and J lost 2, with 7 bases in between. CDR3 in amino acids: CAWSGGITDTQYF. As DNA, the CDR3 is TGTGCCTGGAGTGGAGGGATCACAGATACGCAGTATTTT. Supplemented by reference TRBV30 and TRBJ2-3, the full variable domain reads SQTIHQWPATLVQPVGSPLSLECTVEGTSNPNLYWYRQAAGRGLQLLFYSVGIGQISSEVPQNLSASRPQDRQFILSSKKLLLSDSGFYLCAWSGGITDTQYFGPGTRLTVL.

The chain recombines TRBV30 with TRBJ1-1; 10 nucleotides match TRBD1. With 2 bases clipped from V and 7 bases from J, the junction kept 4 bases outside the gene matches. In germline, CDR1 is GTSNPN, CDR2 SVGIG (reference sequence). The CDR3 runs to 13 residues. The chain's CDR3 is CAWSLTGGSEAFF. The CDR3 DNA is TGTGCCTGGAGTTTGACAGGGGGCAGTGAAGCTTTCTTT. The full variable domain, completed using reference TRBV30 and TRBJ1-1, is SQTIHQWPATLVQPVGSPLSLECTVEGTSNPNLYWYRQAAGRGLQLLFYSVGIGQISSEVPQNLSASRPQDRQFILSSKKLLLSDSGFYLCAWSLTGGSEAFFGQGTRLTVV.

This clone was recorded only once. The chain recombines TRBV3-1 (or the pseudogene TRBV3-2) with TRBJ2-7; possible D gene TRBD1, 6 bases. The CDR3 covers 15 residues. Germline V lookup: CDR1 LGHDT, CDR2 YNNKEL (reference sequence). Trimming took off 1 base at V and 4 bases at J, with 14 bases between the two ends. The DNA of the CDR3 is TGTGCCAGCAGCCAAGCTCTGGGGGCGGCTTACGAGCAGTACTTC. This codes for CASSQALGAAYEQYF.

V is TRBV2 and J is TRBJ1-4; no definite D call. Germline V lookup: CDR1 SNHLY, CDR2 FYNNEI. Trimming shortened V by 2 bases and J by 1 base, and 8 bases separated the two germline ends. The CDR3 sequence is 15 residues long. The CDR3: CASSELGVTNEKLFF. The CDR3 DNA sequence: TGTGCCAGCAGTGAACTCGGGGTAACTAATGAAAAACTGTTTTTT.

J is TRBJ2-7 and V is TRBV5-1; weak D call: TRBD2 (5 bases). Germline V gene data show CDR1 as SGHRS and CDR2 as YFSETQ. The CDR3 length is 14 residues. With 4 bases removed from V and 3 bases from J, the gap between germline ends came to 14 bases. The CDR3 protein is CASSPIPGVYEQYF. The CDR3 nucleotides read TGCGCCAGCAGCCCAATCCCCGGGGTCTACGAGCAGTACTTC.

The chain combines TRBV10-3 with TRBJ1-1, with TRBD1 as a possible D gene (6 bases). This CDR3 is 13 amino acids long. Germline lookup yields CDR1 ENHRY and CDR2 SYGVKD. The V and J ends lost 4 bases and 3 bases respectively, with 9 bases between them. CDR3 in amino acids: CAISGGRDTEAFF. The CDR3 DNA reads TGTGCCATCAGTGGGGGGCGGGACACTGAAGCTTTCTTT.

The chain uses TRBV27 and TRBJ2-1; no firm D call. The CDR3 is 15 amino acids. V dropped 2 bases and J dropped 4 bases, with 12 bases sitting between them. CDR1 and CDR2 from the germline V gene are MNHEY and SMNVEV (reference sequence). In DNA, the CDR3 is TGTGCCAGCAGTTTACCCCCTAACCCATACAATGAGCAGTTCTTC. This gives the protein CASSLPPNPYNEQFF.

V and J are TRBV7-8 and TRBJ1-1; weak D call: TRBD1 (5 bases). This CDR3 is 13 amino acids long. Germline assignment: CDR1 SGHVS and CDR2 FQNEAQ. V was trimmed by 5 bases and J by 10 bases, leaving 17 bases between them. CDR3 region: CASSPGRTGGAFF. The CDR3 DNA sequence: TGTGCCAGCAGCCCCGGACGGACCGGGGGAGCTTTCTTT.

CDR3 DNA sequence: TGTGCCAGCAGTTACAGCTTCTATGGCTACACCTTC. It is translated as CASSYSFYGYTF. The V call is TRBV12-3 or TRBV12-4, the J call TRBJ1-2, with no clear D. The CDR3 runs to 12 residues. Trimming removed 4 bases at V and 4 bases at J, with 7 bases between.

This chain uses TRBV5-1 with TRBJ2-2, with 8 bases identical to TRBD2. Germline lookup yields CDR1 SGHRS and CDR2 YFSETQ. CDR3 length: 13 amino acids. The V and J ends lost 5 bases and 5 bases, in that order; junction bases with no gene match: 2. The CDR3 nucleotides are TGCGCCAGCAGGGAGCGGGAGACCGGGGAGCTGTTTTTT. As protein: CASRERETGELFF.

The CDR3 sequence is CASSTMGGSYNEQFF. The CDR3 bases are TGTGCCAGCAGTACGATGGGGGGTTCCTACAATGAGCAGTTCTTC. The chain carries TRBV7-2 and TRBJ2-1; a weak D match, TRBD2 (6 bases). The germline V and J ends were trimmed by 6 bases and 1 base, with 13 bases remaining between them. The CDR3 consists of 15 residues. Germline values: CDR1 SGHTA, CDR2 FQGNSA. Combining the CDR3 with reference TRBV7-2 and TRBJ2-1 gives the whole variable domain GAGVSQSPSNKVTEKGKDVELRCDPISGHTALYWYRQSLGQGLEFLIYFQGNSAPDKSGLPSDRFSAERTGGSVSTLTIQRTQQEDSAVYLCASSTMGGSYNEQFFGPGTRLTVL.

V is TRBV9 and J is TRBJ1-4; 8 bases match TRBD1. The CDR3 runs to 15 residues. V gave up 3 bases and J gave up 8 bases; unmatched junction bases: 9. The germline V gene has CDR1 SGDLS and CDR2 YYNGEE. CDR3 DNA sequence: TGTGCCAGCAGCGCTGGACAGGGTCCGGACGAAAAACTGTTTTTT. Translated, it gives CASSAGQGPDEKLFF.

This chain uses TRBV10-3 with TRBJ1-2; TRBD1 might be the D (5 bases). Germline V gene sequence: CDR1 ENHRY, CDR2 SYGVKD. Trimming pared 0 bases from V and 6 bases from J, leaving 11 bases between. The CDR3 loop spans 14 amino acids. Written as DNA, the CDR3 is TGTGCCATCAGTGAGTCCCTGCAGGGTCATGGCTACACCTTC. Its translation is CAISESLQGHGYTF.

The V gene is TRBV19, the J gene TRBJ1-5; D is undetermined. Per germline, CDR1 LNHDA and CDR2 SQIVND (reference sequence). The length of the CDR3 is 13 residues. Trimming pared 8 bases from V and 5 bases from J, leaving 13 bases between. The CDR3 spells CASSGRMDQPQHF. The CDR3 nucleotides are TGTGCCAGTTCGGGGAGGATGGATCAGCCCCAGCATTTT.

CDR3 coding DNA: TGCGCCAGCAGCTATGACACGGCATACGAGCAGTACTTC. This codes for CASSYDTAYEQYF. The chain has TRBV5-1 and TRBJ2-7; D is unclear. With 3 bases removed from V and 4 bases from J, the gap between germline ends came to 11 bases. CDR1 SGHRS and CDR2 YFSETQ come from the germline V gene. CDR3 length equals 13 residues.

CDR3 sequence reads: CASSYLGGHYNEQFF. Here the CDR3 DNA reads TGTGCCAGCAGCTATCTCGGAGGCCACTACAATGAGCAGTTCTTC. This rearrangement joins TRBV6-4 to TRBJ2-1; D is perhaps TRBD2 (5 bases). The germline V gene has CDR1 MRHNA and CDR2 SNTAGT. V shed 6 bases and J shed 3 bases, with 15 bases lying between them. There are 15 residues in the CDR3.

About this clone: This sample also contains other DNA sequences that code for the same CDR3. DNA of the CDR3: TGTGCCAGCTCACCGAGACAGATTAATGAAAAACTGTTTTTT. Translation: CASSPRQINEKLFF. The genes are TRBV18 and TRBJ1-4; tentative D call: TRBD1 (5 bases). Germline assignment: CDR1 KGHSH and CDR2 LQKENI. This CDR3 has 14 residues. The germline V and J ends were trimmed by 3 bases and 4 bases, with 9 bases remaining between them.

This sequence joins TRBV2 and TRBJ1-1; D is uncertain. The CDR3 has 11 residues. The germline gives CDR1 SNHLY, CDR2 FYNNEI. The ends were cut back, 9 bases at V and 3 bases at J, with 8 bases in the middle. The CDR3 nucleotides read TGTGCCAGACTCATGTACACTGAAGCTTTCTTT. As protein: CARLMYTEAFF. Combining the CDR3 with reference TRBV2 and TRBJ1-1 gives the whole variable domain EPEVTQTPSHQVTQMGQEVILRCVPISNHLYFYWYRQILGQKVEFLVSFYNNEISEKSEIFDDQFSVERPDGSNFTLKIRSTKLEDSAMYFCARLMYTEAFFGQGTRLTVV.

The V call is TRBV4-2, the J call TRBJ1-1, with TRBD1 matching over 8 bases. This CDR3 contains 16 residues. The germline V gene encodes CDR1 LGHNA and CDR2 YNFKEQ. J was trimmed by 1 base and V by 3 bases; bases with no gene match: 7. This CDR3 is CASSQGGQGKNTEAFF. CDR3 in DNA: TGTGCCAGCAGCCAGGGCGGACAGGGCAAGAACACTGAAGCTTTCTTT.

The gene calls are TRBV2 and TRBJ2-7, with D maybe TRBD1 (6 bases). Trimming stripped 3 bases from V and 5 bases from J, with 14 bases between. The CDR3 runs to 14 residues. Germline V gene data show CDR1 as SNHLY and CDR2 as FYNNEI. CDR3 amino acids: CASSDGTFNNEQYF. The CDR3 nucleotides are TGTGCCAGCAGTGATGGGACATTTAACAACGAGCAGTACTTC.

The CDR3 nucleotides are TGCGCCACTACGAGGGACAGGGCGTCAGATACGCAGTATTTT. Its protein product is CATTRDRASDTQYF. The chain recombines TRBV5-1 with TRBJ2-3; 9 bases match TRBD1. Trimming cost V 9 bases and J 4 bases; bases outside gene matches: 9. The CDR3 is 14 amino acids. Germline-derived CDR1 and CDR2 are SGHRS and YFSETQ.

The chain links TRBV30 to TRBJ1-1; no clear D gene. The V end lost 2 bases, the J end lost 1 base, and 11 bases lay between the germline ends. The germline V gene encodes CDR1 GTSNPN and CDR2 SVGIG (reference sequence). CDR3 length: 14 amino acids. The CDR3 sequence is CAWSLRQTNTEAFF. For the CDR3, the DNA is TGTGCCTGGAGTCTAAGACAAACGAACACTGAAGCTTTCTTT.

This clone was found a few times. This chain connects TRBV25-1 to TRBJ1-2; 9 bases agree with TRBD1. Per germline, CDR1 MGHDK and CDR2 SYGVNS. Unmatched junction bases numbered 10, after V lost 6 bases and J lost 8 bases. The CDR3 is 14 amino acids. CDR3 nucleotides: TGTGCCAGCAGCCTGGGACAGGGATCTAAAGGCTACACCTTC. Amino acids: CASSLGQGSKGYTF.

V and J are TRBV7-2 and TRBJ2-1; 8 nucleotides match TRBD2. Germline V CDR1 and CDR2: SGHTA, FQGNSA. The CDR3 has 14 residues. Germline trimming cut 6 bases from V and 6 bases from J; bases unmatched to any gene: 7. For the CDR3, the DNA is TGTGCCAGCAGGGACATAGCGGGAATCAATGAGCAGTTCTTC. Translation: CASRDIAGINEQFF.

The chain carries TRBV7-8 and TRBJ2-7; D not resolved. The CDR3 runs 14 residues. V was clipped by 1 base and J by 2 bases, with 9 bases between them. Germline V gene sequence: CDR1 SGHVS, CDR2 FQNEAQ. The CDR3 reads CASSLGAVTYEQYF. The CDR3 coding sequence is TGTGCCAGCAGCTTAGGTGCAGTAACCTACGAGCAGTACTTC.